The following is a T cell receptor beta chain sequence with its context. Its specificity is not known. The sample is drawn from a study of PD-1 blockade in mismatch repair-deficient tumors. Across the study: Patients had roughly twelve mismatch repair-deficient cancer types, all previously treated and progressing. Study conclusions and caveats: Tumor-resident clones, often absent from pretreatment blood, expanded after pembrolizumab and then contracted.

All patients were mismatch repair deficient, assessed by either PCR or immunohistochemistry. A few pembrolizumab responders had their TCRs sequenced. J was trimmed by 5 bases and V by 3 bases; bases with no gene match: 2. Germline V gene lookup returns CDR1 LNHNV and CDR2 YYDKDF (reference sequence). CDR3 length: 14 amino acids. Here immunoSEQ multiplex PCR was the method, and the copy in TCRdb shows in-frame clones only, minus some. The table records roughly 15,000 clones, around 82% of them present only once. This material consisted of PBMCs, taken before pembrolizumab treatment. The sequence was obtained from an adult with mismatch repair-deficient cancer. The chain has TRBV15 and TRBJ2-2; 8 positions agree with TRBD1. CDR3 protein: CATSRDRETGELFF. For the CDR3, the DNA is TGTGCCACCAGCAGGGACAGGGAAACCGGGGAGCTGTTTTTT. Combining the CDR3 with reference TRBV15 and TRBJ2-2 gives the whole variable domain DAMVIQNPRYQVTQFGKPVTLSCSQTLNHNVMYWYQQKSSQAPKLLFHYYDKDFNNEADTPDNFQSRRPNTSFCFLDIRSPGLGDTAMYLCATSRDRETGELFFGEGSRLTVL.